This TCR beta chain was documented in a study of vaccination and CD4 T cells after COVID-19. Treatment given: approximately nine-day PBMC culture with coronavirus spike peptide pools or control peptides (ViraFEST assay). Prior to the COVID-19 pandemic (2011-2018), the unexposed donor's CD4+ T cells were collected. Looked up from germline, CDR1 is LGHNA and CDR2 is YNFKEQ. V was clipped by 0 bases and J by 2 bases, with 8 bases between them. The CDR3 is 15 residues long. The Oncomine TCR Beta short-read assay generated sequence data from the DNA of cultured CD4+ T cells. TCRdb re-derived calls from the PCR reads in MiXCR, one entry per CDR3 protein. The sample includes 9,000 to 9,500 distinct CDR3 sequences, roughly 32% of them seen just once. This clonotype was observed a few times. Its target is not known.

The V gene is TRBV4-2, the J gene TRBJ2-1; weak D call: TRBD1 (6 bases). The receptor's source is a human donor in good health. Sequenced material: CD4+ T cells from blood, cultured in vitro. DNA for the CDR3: TGTGCCAGCAGCCAAGACAGGGGCACCTACAATGAGCAGTTCTTC. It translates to CASSQDRGTYNEQFF.